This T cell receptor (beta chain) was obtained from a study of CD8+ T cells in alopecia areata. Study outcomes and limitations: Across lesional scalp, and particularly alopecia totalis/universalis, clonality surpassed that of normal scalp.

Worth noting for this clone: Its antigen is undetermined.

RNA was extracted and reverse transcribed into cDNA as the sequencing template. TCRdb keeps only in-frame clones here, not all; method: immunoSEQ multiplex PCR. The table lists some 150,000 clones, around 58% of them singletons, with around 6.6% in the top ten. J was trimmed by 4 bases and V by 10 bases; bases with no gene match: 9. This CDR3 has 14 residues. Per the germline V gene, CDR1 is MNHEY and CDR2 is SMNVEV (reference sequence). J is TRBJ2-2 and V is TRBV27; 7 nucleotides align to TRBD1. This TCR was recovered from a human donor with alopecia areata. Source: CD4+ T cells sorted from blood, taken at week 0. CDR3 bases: TGTGCCACGACAGGGCTAGGACTCACCGGGGAGCTGTTTTTT. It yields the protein CATTGLGLTGELFF.